Listed below are T cell receptor beta chains from one sample, sequenced in a study of technical replicates of blood from a few donors. Assay used: immunoSEQ multiplex PCR; TCRdb lists only in-frame clones, some missing. The sample shows roughly 52,000 clones, 90% to 95% of them seen only once. The sample was PBMCs. These receptors all come from a human donor in good health. Some clones in this sample may be carry-over from other donors' samples. CDR3s include the opening cysteine and the closing phenylalanine or tryptophan. Each record gives: D gene, J gene, V gene, clone size, CDR3 DNA, CDR3 protein. D genes are given only for firm matches. Rows give clone size only sometimes, using once, few, many, or a class for an expanded clone.

>TRBD1|TRBJ2-5|TRBV27|NA
TGTGCCAGCAGTTTATTTTTTAGGAGGGGACAGGGGGGAGAGACCCAGTACTTC
CASSLFFRRGQGGETQYF
>NA|TRBJ2-2|TRBV7-3|NA
TGTGCCAGCAGCTCGGACTGGCTCCCCGGGGAGCTGTTTTTT
CASSSDWLPGELFF
>TRBD2|TRBJ2-1|TRBV12-5|NA
TGTGCTAGTGGACTTAATCCCGGGACTAGCGGCTACCCCTACAATGAGCAGTTCTTC
CASGLNPGTSGYPYNEQFF
>NA|TRBJ1-6|TRBV19|NA
TGTGCCAGTAGGTTCATTCGGGGGAGAGATTCACCCCTCCACTTT
CASRFIRGRDSPLHF
>NA|TRBJ1-2|TRBV6-5|few
TGTGCCAGCAGCGACAGCGTTTATGGCTACACCTTC
CASSDSVYGYTF
>TRBD2|TRBJ2-3|TRBV6-4|NA
TGTGCCAGCAGTCCAGCGGGGGATAACACAGATACGCAGTATTTT
CASSPAGDNTDTQYF
>TRBD2|TRBJ2-2|TRBV9|NA
TGTGCCAGCAGCGGCCCGGGACTAGCGGGACCTGGGGAGCTGTTTTTT
CASSGPGLAGPGELFF
>TRBD1|TRBJ1-1|TRBV7-9|NA
TGTGCCAGCAGCTTAGGACAGGGGATGAACACTGAAGCTTTCTTT
CASSLGQGMNTEAFF
>NA|TRBJ1-1|TRBV5-4|NA
TGTGCCAGCAGCTTGGCCCCGGGAGTAGGTGAAGCTTTCTTT
CASSLAPGVGEAFF
>NA|TRBJ2-7|TRBV21-1|once
TGTGCCAGCAGCAAACCGGGGACTAGCGGGAATTCCTACGAGCAGTACTTC
CASSKPGTSGNSYEQYF
>TRBD2|TRBJ2-7|TRBV7-2|NA
TGTGCCAGCAGCCCCGGACTAGCGTTCTCCTACGAGCAGTACTTC
CASSPGLAFSYEQYF
>NA|TRBJ1-2|TRBV4-3|NA
TGCGCCAGCAGCCAAGTAGAGGGGGACTATGGCTACACCTTC
CASSQVEGDYGYTF
>TRBD2|TRBJ2-7|TRBV11-2|NA
TGTGCCAGCAGCTTAGGAGGTGGCGGGAGAACGCCGTACGAGCAGTACTTC
CASSLGGGGRTPYEQYF
>NA|TRBJ2-3|TRBV27|NA
TGTGCCAGCAGTTTAAACCCGGACAGCCGTTTCGATACGCAGTATTTT
CASSLNPDSRFDTQYF
>NA|TRBJ1-1|TRBV13|NA
TGTGCCAGCAGCTTTCAGGGCTTGGCCACTGAAGCTTTCTTT
CASSFQGLATEAFF
>TRBD2|TRBJ2-3|TRBV5-4|NA
TGTGCCAGCAGCGGGGGACTAGCGGGGGTAGATACGCAGTATTTT
CASSGGLAGVDTQYF
>NA|TRBJ2-5|TRBV5-1|NA
TGCGCCAGCAGCACAGGGACCCCCCAAGAGACCCAGTACTTC
CASSTGTPQETQYF
>NA|TRBJ1-1|TRBV14|NA
TGTGCCACCCGGCGGATGAACACTGAAGCTTTCTTT
CATRRMNTEAFF
>TRBD2|TRBJ2-7|TRBV2|NA
TGTGCCAGCAGCCGAGCTCTCCCCGGGGGGGACGCCTACGAGCAGTACTTC
CASSRALPGGDAYEQYF
>NA|TRBJ2-1|TRBV6-4|NA
TGTGCCAGCAGATCCGAGGCGGCCGCCTACAATGAGCAGTTCTTC
CASRSEAAAYNEQFF